This T cell receptor beta chain originates from a study of neurological immune-mediated disorders. This clonotype was seen repeatedly, ten times or more. MiXCR, run by TCRdb on the 5' RACE reads, gives a single entry per CDR3 protein. The sample lists tens of thousands of distinct CDR3 sequences; about 3.4% were seen once. The CDR3 contains 14 residues. V dropped 4 bases and J dropped 1 base, with 11 bases sitting between them. Germline V lookup: CDR1 DFQATT, CDR2 SNEGSKA (reference sequence). The sequence derives from a man between 40 and 49 years old with multiple sclerosis. The sequencing input was PBMCs. This chain links TRBV20-1 with TRBJ2-1, with D possibly matching TRBD2 (5 bases). Here the CDR3 reads CSAKIPGSYNEQFF. The CDR3 nucleotides are TGCAGTGCTAAAATTCCGGGGTCCTACAATGAGCAGTTCTTC.